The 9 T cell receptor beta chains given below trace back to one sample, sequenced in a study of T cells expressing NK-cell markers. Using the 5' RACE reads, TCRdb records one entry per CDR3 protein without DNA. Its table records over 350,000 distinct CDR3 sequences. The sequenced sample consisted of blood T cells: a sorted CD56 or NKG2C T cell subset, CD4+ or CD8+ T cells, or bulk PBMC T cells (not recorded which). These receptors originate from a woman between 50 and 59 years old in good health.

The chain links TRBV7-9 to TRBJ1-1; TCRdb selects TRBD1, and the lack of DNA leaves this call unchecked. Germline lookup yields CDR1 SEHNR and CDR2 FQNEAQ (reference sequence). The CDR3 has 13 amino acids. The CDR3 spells CASSAQGVTEAFF.

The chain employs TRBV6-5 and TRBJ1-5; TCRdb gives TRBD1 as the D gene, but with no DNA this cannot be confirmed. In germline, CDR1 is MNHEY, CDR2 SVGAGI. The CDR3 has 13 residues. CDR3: CASGGPGNQPQHF.

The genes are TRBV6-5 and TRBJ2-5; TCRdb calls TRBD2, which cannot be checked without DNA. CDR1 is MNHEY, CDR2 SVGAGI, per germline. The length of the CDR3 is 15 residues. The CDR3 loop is CASSLVSGRGETQYF.

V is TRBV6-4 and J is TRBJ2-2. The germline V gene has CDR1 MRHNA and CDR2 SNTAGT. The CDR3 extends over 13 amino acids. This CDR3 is CASSDFGAGELFF.

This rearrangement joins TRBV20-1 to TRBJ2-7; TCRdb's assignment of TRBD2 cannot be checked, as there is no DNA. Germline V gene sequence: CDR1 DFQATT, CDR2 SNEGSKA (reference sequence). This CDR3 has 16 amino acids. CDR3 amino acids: CSARGPGLADQYEQYF.

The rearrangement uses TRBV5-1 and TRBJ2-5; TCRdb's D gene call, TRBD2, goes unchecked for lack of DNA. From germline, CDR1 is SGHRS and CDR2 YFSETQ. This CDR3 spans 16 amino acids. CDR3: CASSAGTSHKWETQYF.

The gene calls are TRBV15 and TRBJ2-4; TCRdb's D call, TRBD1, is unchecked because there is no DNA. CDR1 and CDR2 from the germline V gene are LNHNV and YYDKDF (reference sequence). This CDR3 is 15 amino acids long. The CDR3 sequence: CATSRERLGGNIQYF.

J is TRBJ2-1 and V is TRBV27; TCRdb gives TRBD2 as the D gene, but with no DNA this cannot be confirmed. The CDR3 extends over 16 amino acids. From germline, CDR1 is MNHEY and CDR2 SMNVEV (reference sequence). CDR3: CASSLRDLAGLNEQFF.

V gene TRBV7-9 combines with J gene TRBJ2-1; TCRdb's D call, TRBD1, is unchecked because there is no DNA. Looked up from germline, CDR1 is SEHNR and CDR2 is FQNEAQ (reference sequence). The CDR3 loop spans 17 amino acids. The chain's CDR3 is CASSLPRGEGSYNEQFF. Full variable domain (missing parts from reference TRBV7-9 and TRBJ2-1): DTGVSQNPRHKITKRGQNVTFRCDPISEHNRLYWYRQTLGQGPEFLTYFQNEAQLEKSRLLSDRFSAERPKGSFSTLEIQRTEQGDSAMYLCASSLPRGEGSYNEQFFGPGTRLTVL.